Below, 2 T cell receptor beta chains from the same sample are listed, as sequenced in a study of blood T cells in healthy people across ages. A second PCR, run for roughly 7 to 11 cycles, used a sample-barcoded 5' primer plus a J-beta primer mix. TCRdb independently ran MiXCR on the 5' RACE reads; one entry per CDR3 protein. Among fewer than 700,000 distinct CDR3 sequences, roughly 41% were seen once, and the ten largest hold around 30%. Input material: blood. The receptors here all came from an elderly man in good health.

This rearrangement joins TRBV7-2 to TRBJ2-5, with 7 bases that match TRBD1. The junction had 14 bases not matched to a gene; V was cut back by 5 bases and J by 5 bases. The CDR3 spans 16 residues. Germline CDR1 is SGHTA and CDR2 is FQGNSA. Written as DNA, the CDR3 is TGTGCCAGCAGCGTAGGATTACAGGGGCCCGGGGAGACCCAGTACTTC. It yields the protein CASSVGLQGPGETQYF.

The chain employs TRBV9 and TRBJ2-1, with 11 bases aligning to TRBD2. V was clipped by 1 base and J by 3 bases; unmatched bases: 3. Germline V gene data show CDR1 as SGDLS and CDR2 as YYNGEE. This CDR3 has 16 residues. The CDR3, as DNA: TGTGCCAGCAGCGTATTTGGGACTAGCGGCTACAATGAGCAGTTCTTC. Protein: CASSVFGTSGYNEQFF.